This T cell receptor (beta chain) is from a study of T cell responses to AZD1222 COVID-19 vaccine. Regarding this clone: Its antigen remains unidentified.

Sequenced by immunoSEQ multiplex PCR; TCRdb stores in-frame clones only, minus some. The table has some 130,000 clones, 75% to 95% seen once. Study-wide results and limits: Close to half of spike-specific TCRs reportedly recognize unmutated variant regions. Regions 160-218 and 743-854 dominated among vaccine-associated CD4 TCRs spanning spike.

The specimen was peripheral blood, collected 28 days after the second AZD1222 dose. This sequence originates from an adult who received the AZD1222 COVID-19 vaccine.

CDR3 DNA sequence: TGTGCCAGCAGCCCAACGTTCAATGAGCAGTTCTTC. Encoded protein: CASSPTFNEQFF. The chain has TRBV9 and TRBJ2-1; no clear D. CDR3 length equals 12 residues. The V gene's germline CDR1 is SGDLS and CDR2 YYNGEE. The V end was cut by 4 bases, the J end by 6 bases, with 8 bases between.